Described below is a single T cell receptor (beta chain) sequence and its context. What it recognizes is unknown. TCRdb keeps only in-frame clones here, not all; method: immunoSEQ multiplex PCR. The sample holds under 85,000 clones, around 80% seen once. The data were obtained in a study of neoadjuvant anti-PD-1 for oral cavity cancer. At the level of the study: Patients without progression got a fourth dose around day 43.

Study-level findings and limits: PBMC Gini-index clonality exceeded responders' in non-responders post-nivolumab. Only a few patients per response group were TCR-analyzed; validation needed.

In germline, CDR1 is SGHRS, CDR2 YFSETQ. The ends lost 3 bases at V and 6 bases at J; junction bases unmatched: 5. The length of the CDR3 is 15 residues. This chain uses TRBV5-1 with TRBJ2-1; 11 bases line up with TRBD2. The receptor was isolated from a person aged 35 to 85 with oral cavity squamous cell carcinoma. The source material was PBMCs, sampled before nivolumab (anti-PD-1) treatment. As DNA, the CDR3 is TGCGCCAGCAGCTGGGGCGGGACTAGCGGCAATGAGCAGTTCTTC. It is translated as CASSWGGTSGNEQFF. The full variable domain, completed using reference TRBV5-1 and TRBJ2-1, is KAGVTQTPRYLIKTRGQQVTLSCSPISGHRSVSWYQQTPGQGLQFLFEYFSETQRNKGNFPGRFSGRQFSNSRSEMNVSTLELGDSALYLCASSWGGTSGNEQFFGPGTRLTVL.